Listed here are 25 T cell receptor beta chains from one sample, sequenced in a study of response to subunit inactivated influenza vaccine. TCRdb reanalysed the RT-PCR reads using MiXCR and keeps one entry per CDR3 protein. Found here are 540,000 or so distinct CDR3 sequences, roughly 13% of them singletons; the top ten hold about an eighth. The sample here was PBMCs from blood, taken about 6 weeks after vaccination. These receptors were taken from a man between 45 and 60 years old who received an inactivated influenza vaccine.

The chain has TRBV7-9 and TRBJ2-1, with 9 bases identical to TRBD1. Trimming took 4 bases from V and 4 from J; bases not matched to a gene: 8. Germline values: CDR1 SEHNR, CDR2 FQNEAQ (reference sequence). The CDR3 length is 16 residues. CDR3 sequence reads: CASSSTGQGPYNEQFF. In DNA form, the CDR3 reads TGTGCCAGCAGCTCAACCGGACAGGGGCCATACAATGAGCAGTTCTTC.

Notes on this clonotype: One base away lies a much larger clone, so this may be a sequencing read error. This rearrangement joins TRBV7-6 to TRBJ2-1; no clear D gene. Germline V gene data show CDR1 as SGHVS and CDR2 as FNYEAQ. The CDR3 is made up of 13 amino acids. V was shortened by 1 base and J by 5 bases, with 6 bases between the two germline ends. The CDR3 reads CASSLGADNEQFF. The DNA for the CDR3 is TGTGCCAGCAGCTTAGGGGCCGACAATGAGCAGTTCTTC.

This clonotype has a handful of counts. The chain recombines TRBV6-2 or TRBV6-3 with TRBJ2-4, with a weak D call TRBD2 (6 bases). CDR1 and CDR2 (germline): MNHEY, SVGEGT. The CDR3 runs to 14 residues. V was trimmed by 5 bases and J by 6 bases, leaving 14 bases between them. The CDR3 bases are TGTGCCAGCAGTGATAGACTAGGAGGAAACATTCAGTACTTC. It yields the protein CASSDRLGGNIQYF.

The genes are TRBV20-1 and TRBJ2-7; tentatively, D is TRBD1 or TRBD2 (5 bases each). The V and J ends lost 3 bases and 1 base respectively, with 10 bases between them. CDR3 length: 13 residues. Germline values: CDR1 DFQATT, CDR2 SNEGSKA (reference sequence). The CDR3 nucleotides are TGCAGTGCTAGTTCGGGGCGGTCCTACGAGCAGTACTTC. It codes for CSASSGRSYEQYF.

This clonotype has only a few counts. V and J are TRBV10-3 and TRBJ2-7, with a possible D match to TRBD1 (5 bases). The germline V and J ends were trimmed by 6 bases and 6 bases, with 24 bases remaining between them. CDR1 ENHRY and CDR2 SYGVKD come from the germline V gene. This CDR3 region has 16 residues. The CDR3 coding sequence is TGTGCCATCAGCCAGGGCGGTTTCGAGGACCGGTCCGAGCAGTACTTC. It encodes CAISQGGFEDRSEQYF.

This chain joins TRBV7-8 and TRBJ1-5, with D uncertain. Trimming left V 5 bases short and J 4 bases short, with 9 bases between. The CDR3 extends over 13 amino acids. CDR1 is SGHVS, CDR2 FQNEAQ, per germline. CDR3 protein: CASSGQVNQPQHF. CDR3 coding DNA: TGTGCCAGCAGCGGGCAGGTGAATCAGCCCCAGCATTTT.

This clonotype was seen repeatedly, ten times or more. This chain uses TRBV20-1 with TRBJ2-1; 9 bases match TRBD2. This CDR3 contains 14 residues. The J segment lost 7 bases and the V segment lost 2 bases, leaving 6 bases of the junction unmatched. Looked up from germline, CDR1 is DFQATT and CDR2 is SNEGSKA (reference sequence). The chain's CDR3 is CSARKLAGTNEQFF. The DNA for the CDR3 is TGCAGTGCTAGAAAACTAGCGGGTACAAATGAGCAGTTCTTC.

CDR3 residues: CASSLALLNEQFF. CDR3 bases: TGCGCCAGCAGCTTGGCTCTCCTCAATGAGCAGTTCTTC. This chain connects TRBV5-1 to TRBJ2-1; no clear D. Per the germline V gene, CDR1 is SGHRS and CDR2 is YFSETQ. V was cut by 0 bases and J by 6 bases, with 7 bases left in between. The CDR3 is 13 amino acids.

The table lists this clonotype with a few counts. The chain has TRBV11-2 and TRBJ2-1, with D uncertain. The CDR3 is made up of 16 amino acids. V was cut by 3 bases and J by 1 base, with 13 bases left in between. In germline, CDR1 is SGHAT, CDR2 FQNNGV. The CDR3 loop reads CASSFLGGMSYNEQFF. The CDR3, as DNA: TGTGCCAGCAGCTTTCTAGGTGGTATGTCCTACAATGAGCAGTTCTTC.

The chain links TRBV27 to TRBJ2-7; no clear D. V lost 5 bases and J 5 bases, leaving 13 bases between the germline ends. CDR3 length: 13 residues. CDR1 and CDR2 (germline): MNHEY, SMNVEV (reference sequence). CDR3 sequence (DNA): TGTGCCAGCAGTGGTATTATGGCCCACGAGCAGTACTTC. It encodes CASSGIMAHEQYF.

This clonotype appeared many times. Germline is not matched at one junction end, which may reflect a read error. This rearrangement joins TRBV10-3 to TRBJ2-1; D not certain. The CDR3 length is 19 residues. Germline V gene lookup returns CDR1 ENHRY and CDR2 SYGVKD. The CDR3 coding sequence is TGTGCCATAAGTGACCGAAGACCCTCACTAACGGGCTTTTACAATGAGCAGTTCTTC. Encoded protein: CAISDRRPSLTGFYNEQFF.

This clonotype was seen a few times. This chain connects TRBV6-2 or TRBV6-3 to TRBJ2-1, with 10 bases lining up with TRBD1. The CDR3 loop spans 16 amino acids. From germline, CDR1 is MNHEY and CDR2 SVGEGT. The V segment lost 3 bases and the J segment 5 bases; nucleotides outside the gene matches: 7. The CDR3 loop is CASSYGRDRGHNEQFF. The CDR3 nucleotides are TGTGCCAGCAGTTATGGCCGGGACAGGGGCCACAATGAGCAGTTCTTC.

CDR3 DNA sequence: TGTGCCAGCAGCTCGGACAGGACGTCCTACAATGAGCAGTTCTTC. It specifies CASSSDRTSYNEQFF. The rearrangement uses TRBV7-2 and TRBJ2-1; 7 bases match TRBD1. CDR1 and CDR2 (germline): SGHTA, FQGNSA. The V and J ends lost 4 bases and 1 base, in that order; junction bases with no gene match: 4. CDR3 length: 15 residues.

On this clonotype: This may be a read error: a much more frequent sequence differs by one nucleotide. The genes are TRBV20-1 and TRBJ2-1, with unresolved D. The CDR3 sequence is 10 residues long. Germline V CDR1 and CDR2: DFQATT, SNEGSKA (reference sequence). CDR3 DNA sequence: TGCAGGGCCAGGTCCAATGAGCAGTTCTTC. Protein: CRARSNEQFF.

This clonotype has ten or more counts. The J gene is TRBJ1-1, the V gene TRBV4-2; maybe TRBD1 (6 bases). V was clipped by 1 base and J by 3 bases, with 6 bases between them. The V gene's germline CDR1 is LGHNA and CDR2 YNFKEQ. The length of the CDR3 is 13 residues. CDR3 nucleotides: TGTGCCAGCAGCCAAGCAGGGGACACTGAAGCTTTCTTT. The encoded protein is CASSQAGDTEAFF.

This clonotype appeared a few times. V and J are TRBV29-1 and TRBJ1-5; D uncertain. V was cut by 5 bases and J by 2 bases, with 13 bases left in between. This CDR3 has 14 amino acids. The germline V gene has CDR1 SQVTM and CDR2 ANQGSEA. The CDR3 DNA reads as TGCAGCGTTTGGGAGGTCGGAGGCAATCAGCCCCAGCATTTT. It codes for CSVWEVGGNQPQHF.

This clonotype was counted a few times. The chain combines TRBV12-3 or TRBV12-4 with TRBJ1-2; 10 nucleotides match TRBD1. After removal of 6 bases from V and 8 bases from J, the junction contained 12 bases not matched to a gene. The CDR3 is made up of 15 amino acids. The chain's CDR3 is CASSPSLGTGEGYTF. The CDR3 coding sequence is TGTGCCAGCAGCCCAAGCCTAGGGACAGGGGAAGGCTACACCTTC.

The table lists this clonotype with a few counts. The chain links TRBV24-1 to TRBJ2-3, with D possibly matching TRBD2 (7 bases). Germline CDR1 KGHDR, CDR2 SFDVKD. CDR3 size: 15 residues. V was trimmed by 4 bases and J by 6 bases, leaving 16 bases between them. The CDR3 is CATSEGGGLADTQYF. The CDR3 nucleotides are TGTGCCACCAGTGAAGGGGGGGGCCTCGCGGATACGCAGTATTTT.

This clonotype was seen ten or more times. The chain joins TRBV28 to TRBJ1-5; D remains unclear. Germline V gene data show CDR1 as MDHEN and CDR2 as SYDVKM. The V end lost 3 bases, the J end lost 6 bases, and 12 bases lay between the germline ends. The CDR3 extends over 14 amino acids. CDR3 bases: TGTGCCAGCAGTTTCCCGGGGTTTGGTCAGCCCCAGCATTTT. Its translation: CASSFPGFGQPQHF.

The CDR3 sequence is CASSLALRHEQFF. DNA of the CDR3: TGTGCCAGCAGCTTAGCGCTCCGGCATGAGCAGTTCTTC. The chain recombines TRBV7-9 with TRBJ2-1; D is unclear. This CDR3 is 13 amino acids long. Trimming left V 0 bases short and J 8 bases short, with 8 bases between. Germline CDR1 and CDR2: SEHNR and FQNEAQ (reference sequence).

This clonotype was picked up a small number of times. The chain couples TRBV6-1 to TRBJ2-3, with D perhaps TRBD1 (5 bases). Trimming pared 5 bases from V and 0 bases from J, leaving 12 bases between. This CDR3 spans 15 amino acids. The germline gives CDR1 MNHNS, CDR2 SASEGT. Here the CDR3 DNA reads TGTGCCAGCAGTAAGACAGCGTATAGCACAGATACGCAGTATTTT. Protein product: CASSKTAYSTDTQYF.

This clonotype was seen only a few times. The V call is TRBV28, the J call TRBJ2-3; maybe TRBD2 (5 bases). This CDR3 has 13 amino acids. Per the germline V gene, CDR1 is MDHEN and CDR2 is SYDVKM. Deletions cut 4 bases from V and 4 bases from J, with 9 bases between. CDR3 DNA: TGTGCCAGCAGTTCTCTAGCTCCAGATACGCAGTATTTT. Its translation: CASSSLAPDTQYF.

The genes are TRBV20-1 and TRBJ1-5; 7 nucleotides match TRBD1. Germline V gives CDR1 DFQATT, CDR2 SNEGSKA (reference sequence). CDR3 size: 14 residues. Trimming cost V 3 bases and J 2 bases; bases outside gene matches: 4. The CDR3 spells CSASQGGGNQPQHF. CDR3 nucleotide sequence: TGCAGTGCTAGTCAAGGGGGCGGCAATCAGCCCCAGCATTTT.

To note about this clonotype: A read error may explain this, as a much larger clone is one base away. For the CDR3, the DNA is TGTGCCAGCAGCGTACAGATGAACACTGAAGCTTTCTTT. Protein product: CASSVQMNTEAFF. The chain has TRBV11-2 and TRBJ1-1; no definite D call. Germline lookup yields CDR1 SGHAT and CDR2 FQNNGV. The ends were cut back, 5 bases at V and 0 bases at J, with 7 bases in the middle. There are 13 residues in the CDR3.

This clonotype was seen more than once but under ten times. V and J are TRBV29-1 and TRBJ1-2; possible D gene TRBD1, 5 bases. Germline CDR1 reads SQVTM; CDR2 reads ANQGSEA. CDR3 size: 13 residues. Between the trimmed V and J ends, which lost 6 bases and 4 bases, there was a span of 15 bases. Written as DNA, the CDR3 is TGCAGCGTCATCGGAGGGGCGGGCTATGGCTACACCTTC. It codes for CSVIGGAGYGYTF.